The 4 T cell receptor beta chains given below trace back to one sample, sequenced in a study of Graves' ophthalmopathy and Graves' hyperthyroidism. The TCR beta CDR3 regions underwent amplification from RNA transcripts. The first-round RT-PCR employed HTBI primers together with the Qiagen OneStep RT-PCR kit. A multiplex PCR was then performed as the second round. TCRdb passed the multiplex PCR reads through MiXCR, listing each CDR3 protein once. The profile shows fewer than 600,000 distinct CDR3 sequences, over 13% of them singletons. The specimen was blood. The receptors come from a woman in her twenties or thirties with Graves' ophthalmopathy.

The V gene is TRBV11-3, the J gene TRBJ2-5, with 10 nucleotides matching TRBD1. V shed 5 bases and J 4 bases; nucleotides not matched to a gene: 4. This CDR3 region has 14 residues. Germline V lookup: CDR1 SGHNT, CDR2 YENEEA. This CDR3 reads CASSNRDRGETQYF. For the CDR3, the DNA is TGTGCCAGCAGCAACCGGGACAGGGGAGAGACCCAGTACTTC.

This clonotype has ten or more counts. The chain uses TRBV12-3 or TRBV12-4 and TRBJ2-7; 13 nucleotides line up with TRBD2. The V gene end was trimmed by 6 bases and the J gene end by 5 bases; junction bases not matched to a gene: 10. This CDR3 region has 16 residues. The CDR3 coding sequence is TGTGCCAGCAGCCCCCGGACTAGCGGGAGAGAGAACGAGCAGTACTTC. It specifies CASSPRTSGRENEQYF.

This clonotype showed up just a few times. This chain connects TRBV30 to TRBJ2-7; tentative D call: TRBD1 (6 bases). Germline loops: CDR1 GTSNPN, CDR2 SVGIG (reference sequence). V dropped 5 bases and J dropped 6 bases, with 20 bases sitting between them. The length of the CDR3 is 14 residues. Here the CDR3 reads CAWSVRTVTGEQYF. CDR3 nucleotide sequence: TGTGCCTGGTCTGTCCGGACAGTCACTGGCGAGCAGTACTTC.

This clonotype appeared a few times. A much larger clone is a single base away; this may be a read error. In DNA form, the CDR3 reads TGCGCCAGCAGCTTGGGGGACAGGGCCACCGGGGAGCTGTTTTTT. Its translation: CASSLGDRATGELFF. This chain uses TRBV5-1 with TRBJ2-2; 9 bases align to TRBD1. Germline CDR1 and CDR2: SGHRS and YFSETQ. There are 15 residues in the CDR3. V lost 0 bases, J lost 4 bases, and 1 base stayed unmatched.